This record covers a single T cell receptor (beta chain). This entry belongs to a study of T cells in Graves' hyperthyroidism and ophthalmopathy. Study background: Upon initial diagnosis and before any treatment, peripheral blood was collected.

From RNA transcripts, TCR beta CDR3 regions were amplified. TCR CDR3 regions were first amplified by RT-PCR with HTBI primers. Each CDR3 protein is one row after TCRdb ran MiXCR on the multiplex PCR reads. This sample has approximately 700,000 distinct CDR3 sequences, with around 17% found just once. Not enrolled were patients with uncontrolled infection, other autoimmune disease, pregnancy or lactation. CDR3 length equals 14 residues. Germline V gene lookup returns CDR1 MNHEY and CDR2 SMNVEV (reference sequence). The V and J ends lost 6 bases and 0 bases respectively, with 12 bases between them. This TCR came from a man between 18 and 29 years old with Graves' hyperthyroidism. The chain is built from TRBV27 and TRBJ2-7; D is unresolved. The sample was blood. Written as DNA, the CDR3 is TGTGCCAGCAGAACCAGGACGGGCTCCTACGAGCAGTACTTC. Amino acid sequence: CASRTRTGSYEQYF.